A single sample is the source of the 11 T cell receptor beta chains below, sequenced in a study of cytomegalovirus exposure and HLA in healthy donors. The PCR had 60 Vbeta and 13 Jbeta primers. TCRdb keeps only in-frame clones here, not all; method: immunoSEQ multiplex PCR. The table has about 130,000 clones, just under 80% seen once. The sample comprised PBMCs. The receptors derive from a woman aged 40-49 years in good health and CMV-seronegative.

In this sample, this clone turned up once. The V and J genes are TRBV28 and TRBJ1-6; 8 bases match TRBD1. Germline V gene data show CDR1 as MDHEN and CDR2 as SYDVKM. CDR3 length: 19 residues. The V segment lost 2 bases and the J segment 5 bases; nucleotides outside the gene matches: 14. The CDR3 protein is CASSLTAGGRRANNSPLHF. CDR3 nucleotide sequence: TGTGCCAGCAGTTTAACGGCAGGGGGCCGGAGGGCTAATAATTCACCCCTCCACTTT.

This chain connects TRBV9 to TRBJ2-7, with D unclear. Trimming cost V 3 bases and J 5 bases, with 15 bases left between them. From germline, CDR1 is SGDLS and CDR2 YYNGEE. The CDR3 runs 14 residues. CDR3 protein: CASSADSPFDEQYF. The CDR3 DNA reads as TGTGCCAGCAGCGCCGACTCCCCTTTCGACGAGCAGTACTTC.

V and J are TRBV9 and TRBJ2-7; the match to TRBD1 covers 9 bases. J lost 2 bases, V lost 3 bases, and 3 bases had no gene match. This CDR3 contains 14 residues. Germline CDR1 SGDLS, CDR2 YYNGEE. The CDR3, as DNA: TGTGCCAGCAGCGGAGGGACAGGGCCCTACGAGCAGTACTTC. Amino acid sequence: CASSGGTGPYEQYF.

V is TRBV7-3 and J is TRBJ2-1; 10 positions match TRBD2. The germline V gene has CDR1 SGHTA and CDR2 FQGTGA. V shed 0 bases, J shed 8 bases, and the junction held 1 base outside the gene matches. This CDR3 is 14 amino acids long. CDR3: CASSLTSGGDEQFF. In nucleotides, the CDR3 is TGTGCCAGCAGCTTAACGAGCGGGGGGGATGAGCAGTTCTTC.

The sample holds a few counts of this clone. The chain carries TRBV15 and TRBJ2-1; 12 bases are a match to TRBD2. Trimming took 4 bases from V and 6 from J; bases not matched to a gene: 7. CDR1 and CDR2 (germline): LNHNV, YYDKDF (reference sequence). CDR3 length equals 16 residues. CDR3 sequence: CATSNRLAGAPNEQFF. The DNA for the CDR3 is TGTGCCACCAGCAATCGACTAGCGGGGGCCCCCAATGAGCAGTTCTTC.

CDR3 region: CASGWGLAGGREQYF. DNA of the CDR3: TGTGCCAGCGGATGGGGACTAGCGGGAGGGCGGGAGCAGTACTTC. V and J are TRBV2 and TRBJ2-7; 16 nucleotides line up with TRBD2. CDR3 size: 15 residues. V shed 8 bases and J 7 bases; nucleotides not matched to a gene: 8. CDR1 is SNHLY, CDR2 FYNNEI, per germline.

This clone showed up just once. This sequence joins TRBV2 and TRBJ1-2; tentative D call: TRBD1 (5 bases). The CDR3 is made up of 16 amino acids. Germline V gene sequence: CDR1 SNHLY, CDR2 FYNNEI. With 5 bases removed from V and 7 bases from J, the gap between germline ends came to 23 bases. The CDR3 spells CASSTYRDSSKGGYTF. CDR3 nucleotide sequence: TGTGCCAGCAGTACTTACCGGGACTCTAGCAAGGGTGGCTACACCTTC.

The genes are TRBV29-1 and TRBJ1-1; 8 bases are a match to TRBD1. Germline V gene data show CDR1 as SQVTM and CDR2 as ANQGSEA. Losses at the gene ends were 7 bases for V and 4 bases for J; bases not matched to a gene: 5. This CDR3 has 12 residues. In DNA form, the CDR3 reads TGCAGCGGAGGACAGGGCAGCACTGAAGCTTTCTTT. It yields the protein CSGGQGSTEAFF.

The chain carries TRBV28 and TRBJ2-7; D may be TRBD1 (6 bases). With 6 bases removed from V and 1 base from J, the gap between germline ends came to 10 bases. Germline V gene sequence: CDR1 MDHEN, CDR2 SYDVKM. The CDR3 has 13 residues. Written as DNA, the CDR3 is TGTGCCAGCAGCCCGGACAGTTCCTACGAGCAGTACTTC. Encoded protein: CASSPDSSYEQYF. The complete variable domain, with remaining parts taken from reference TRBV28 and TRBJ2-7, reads DVKVTQSSRYLVKRTGEKVFLECVQDMDHENMFWYRQDPGLGLRLIYFSYDVKMKEKGDIPEGYSVSREKKERFSLILESASTNQTSMYLCASSPDSSYEQYFGPGTRLTVT.

The CDR3 nucleotides read TGTGCCAGCAGTGTAGACAGTGTCAATCAGCCCCAGCATTTT. Protein: CASSVDSVNQPQHF. V and J are TRBV2 and TRBJ1-5; TRBD1 might be the D (5 bases). CDR1 is SNHLY, CDR2 FYNNEI, per germline. Trimming removed 4 bases at V and 3 bases at J, with 10 bases between. The length of the CDR3 is 14 residues.

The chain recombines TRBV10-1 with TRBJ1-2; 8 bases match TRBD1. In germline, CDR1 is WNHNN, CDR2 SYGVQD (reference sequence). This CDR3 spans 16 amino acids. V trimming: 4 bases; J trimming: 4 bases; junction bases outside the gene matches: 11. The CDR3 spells CASSGNAGGESYGYTF. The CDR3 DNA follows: TGCGCCAGCAGTGGCAATGCAGGGGGCGAGAGCTATGGCTACACCTTC.